This TCR beta chain was recorded in a study of cytomegalovirus exposure and HLA in healthy donors. The germline V gene encodes CDR1 SGHRS and CDR2 YFSETQ. V lost 0 bases, J lost 2 bases, and 16 bases lay in between. The CDR3 is 17 amino acids. PCR employed 60 Vbeta and 13 Jbeta primers. Measured with immunoSEQ multiplex PCR; TCRdb has only the in-frame clones, and not every one. The repertoire has approximately 190,000 clones, around three quarters of them found once; the top ten carry 14%. Sequencing was performed on PBMCs. V and J are TRBV5-1 and TRBJ2-3; maybe TRBD1 (6 bases). The TCR originated in a woman aged 25 to 39 in good health and CMV-seropositive. The CDR3 sequence is CASSLVGQSLITDTQYF. DNA of the CDR3: TGCGCCAGCAGCTTGGTAGGACAGTCCCTCATCACAGATACGCAGTATTTT.